This entry describes one TCR beta chain. The antigen remains unidentified. Trimming removed 2 bases from V and 3 bases from J, with 14 bases in between. CDR3 length: 15 residues. Germline CDR1 reads SNHLY; CDR2 reads FYNNEI. The record originates from a study of CD8 T cells in ankylosing spondylitis. General study findings and limits: For ankylosing spondylitis blood, a TCR beta motif of 8 or 9 highly homologous variants appeared characteristic.

Researchers built TCR beta libraries using quantitative 5'-RACE with molecular barcodes. MiXCR, applied by TCRdb to the 5' RACE reads, yields one record per CDR3 protein. The profile covers roughly 670,000 distinct CDR3 sequences, with around 20% appearing a single time and about 19% taken by the ten largest. The receptor was isolated from a male donor with ankylosing spondylitis. Sequenced material: blood, either unsorted or a sorted T cell fraction (not recorded which). This chain joins TRBV2 and TRBJ2-7; D uncertain. Here the CDR3 DNA reads TGTGCCAGCAGTGAACAGCCAGGCCGAGGCTACGAGCAGTACTTC. Translating gives CASSEQPGRGYEQYF.